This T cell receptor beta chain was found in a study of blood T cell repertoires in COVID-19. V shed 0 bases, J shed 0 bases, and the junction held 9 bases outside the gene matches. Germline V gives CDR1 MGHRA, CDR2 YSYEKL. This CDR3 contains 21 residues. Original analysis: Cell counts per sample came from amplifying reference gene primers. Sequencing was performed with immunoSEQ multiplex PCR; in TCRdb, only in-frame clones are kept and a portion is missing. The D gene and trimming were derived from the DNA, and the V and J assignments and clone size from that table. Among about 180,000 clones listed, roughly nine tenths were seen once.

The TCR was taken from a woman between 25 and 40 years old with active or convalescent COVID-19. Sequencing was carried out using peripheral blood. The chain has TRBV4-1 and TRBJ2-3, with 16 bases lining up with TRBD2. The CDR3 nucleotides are TGCGCCAGCAGCCAAGAAAGGGGACTAGCGGGGGGGTCTGCTAGCACAGATACGCAGTATTTT. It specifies CASSQERGLAGGSASTDTQYF.